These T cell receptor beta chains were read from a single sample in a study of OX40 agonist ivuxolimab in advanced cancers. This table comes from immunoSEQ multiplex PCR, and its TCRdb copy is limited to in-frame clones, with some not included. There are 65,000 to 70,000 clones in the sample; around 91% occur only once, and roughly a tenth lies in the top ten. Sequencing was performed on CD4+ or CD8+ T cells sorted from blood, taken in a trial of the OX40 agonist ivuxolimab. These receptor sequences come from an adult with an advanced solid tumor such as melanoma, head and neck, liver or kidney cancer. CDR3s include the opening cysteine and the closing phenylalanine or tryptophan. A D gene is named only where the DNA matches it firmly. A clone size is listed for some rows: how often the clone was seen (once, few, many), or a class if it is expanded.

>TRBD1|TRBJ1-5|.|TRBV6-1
TGTGCCAGCAGTGAAGAAATAACAGGGGCCCTTAGGCCCCAGCATTTT
CASSEEITGALRPQHF
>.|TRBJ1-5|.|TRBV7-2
TGTGCCAGCAGCTACCGGGACAACAATCAGCCCCAGCATTTT
CASSYRDNNQPQHF
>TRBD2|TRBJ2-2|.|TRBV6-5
TGTGCCAGCAGACGGACTAGCGGGATCACCGGGGAGCTGTTTTTT
CASRRTSGITGELFF
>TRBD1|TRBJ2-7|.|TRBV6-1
TGTGCCAGCAGTCACCGGGACAGGGACTCAGGTGAGCAGTACTTC
CASSHRDRDSGEQYF
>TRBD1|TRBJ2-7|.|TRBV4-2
TGTGCCAGCAGCCGGGACAGGGGGGAATACGAGCAGTACTTC
CASSRDRGEYEQYF
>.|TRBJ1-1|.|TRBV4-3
TGCGCCAGCAGCCTATGGACAGTTGGGGCGAACACTGAAGCTTTCTTT
CASSLWTVGANTEAFF
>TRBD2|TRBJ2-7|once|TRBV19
TGTGCCAGTAGTATGGTTAGCGGGAGCTCCTACGAGCAGTACTTC
CASSMVSGSSYEQYF
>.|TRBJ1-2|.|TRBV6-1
TGTGCCAGCAGTGAACAGGTTAACTATGGCTACACCTTC
CASSEQVNYGYTF
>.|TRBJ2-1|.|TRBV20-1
TGCAGTGCTAGGGGCGATGAGCAGTTCTTC
CSARGDEQFF
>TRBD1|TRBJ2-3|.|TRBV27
TGTGCCAGCAGTTCACAGGGGGCCCGGGGCACAGATACGCAGTATTTT
CASSSQGARGTDTQYF
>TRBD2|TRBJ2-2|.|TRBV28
TGTGCCAGCAGTTTCAGCGGACTAGCGGGCGCCGGGGAGCTGTTTTTT
CASSFSGLAGAGELFF
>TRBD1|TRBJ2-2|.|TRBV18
TGTGCCAGCTCACCACCGGGACAGCTCAACACCGGGGAGCTGTTTTTT
CASSPPGQLNTGELFF
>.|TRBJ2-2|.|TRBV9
TGTGCCAGCAGCGTAGAAACGGGAGCTGGCACCGGGGAGCTGTTTTTT
CASSVETGAGTGELFF
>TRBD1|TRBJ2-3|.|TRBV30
TGTGCCTGGAGTGCCTGGACAGGGGGAAATACGCAGTATTTT
CAWSAWTGGNTQYF
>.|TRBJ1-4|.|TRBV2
TGTGCCAGCCAACACCGCCTCGAGGAAGAAAAACTGTTTTTT
CASQHRLEEEKLFF
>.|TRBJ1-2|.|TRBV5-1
TGCGCCAGCAGCTCCGGGAGTGGGAGTAGGGGCTACACCTTC
CASSSGSGSRGYTF
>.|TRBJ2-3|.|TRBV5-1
TGCGCCAGCAGCCCCGAGAGGCCCAACCGGCGCACAGATACGCAGTATTTT
CASSPERPNRRTDTQYF
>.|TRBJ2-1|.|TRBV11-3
TGTGCCAGCAGCTTAGAGGGTAGCTCCTACAATGAGCAGTTCTTC
CASSLEGSSYNEQFF
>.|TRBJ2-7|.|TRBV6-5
TGTGCCAGCAGGCGGGCCTTAGTAGGCGAGCAGTACTTC
CASRRALVGEQYF
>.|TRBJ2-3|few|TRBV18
TGTGCCAGCTCACCATGGTCCAGCAGCACAGATACGCAGTATTTT
CASSPWSSSTDTQYF
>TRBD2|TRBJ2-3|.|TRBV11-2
TGTGCCAGCAGCTCCCCGCGGGAGCCAGATACGCAGTATTTT
CASSSPREPDTQYF
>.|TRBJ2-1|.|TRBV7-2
TGTGCCAGCAGCTTCGTCTCCGGATCCTACAATGAGCAGTTCTTC
CASSFVSGSYNEQFF
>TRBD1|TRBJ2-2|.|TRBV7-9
TGTGCCAGCAGCCGCAGGACAGGGGGAACCGGGGAGCTGTTTTTT
CASSRRTGGTGELFF
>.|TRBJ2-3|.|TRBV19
TGTGCCAGTAGTCCAGACTACCGGGCCACAGATACGCAGTATTTT
CASSPDYRATDTQYF
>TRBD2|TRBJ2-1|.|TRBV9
TGTGCCAGCAGCCTACAAGGGACTAGCGGCAATGAGCAGTTCTTC
CASSLQGTSGNEQFF
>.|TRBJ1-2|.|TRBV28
TGTGCCAGCAGTTCAATATTGGACAAGACTAACTATGGCTACACCTTC
CASSSILDKTNYGYTF
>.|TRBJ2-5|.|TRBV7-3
TGTGCCAGCAGCCCCGGAGTAGCGAGGCAAGAGACCCAGTACTTC
CASSPGVARQETQYF
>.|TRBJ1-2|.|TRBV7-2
TGTGCCAGCAGCTTAGACATTTGGTATGGCTACACCTTC
CASSLDIWYGYTF
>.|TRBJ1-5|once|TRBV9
TGTGCCAGCAGCGTAGGGTCCTCGGGCAATCAGCCCCAGCATTTT
CASSVGSSGNQPQHF
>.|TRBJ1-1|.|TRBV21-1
TGTGCCAGCAGCAACAGGGGGCTTTGGTGGAACACTGAAGCTTTCTTT
CASSNRGLWWNTEAFF
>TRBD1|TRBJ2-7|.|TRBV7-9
TGTGCCAGCAGCTTCTTACAGGGGCGAGACGAGCAGTACTTC
CASSFLQGRDEQYF
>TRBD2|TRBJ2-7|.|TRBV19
TGTGCCAGTATGGTGGCGGGAGGGCGCGAGCAGTACTTC
CASMVAGGREQYF
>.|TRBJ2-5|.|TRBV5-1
TGCGCCAGCAGCTTGCGAGGGAGTCAAGAGACCCAGTACTTC
CASSLRGSQETQYF
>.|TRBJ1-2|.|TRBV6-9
TGTGCCAGCACGGGAGGGATACTCATAGATGGTGGCTACACCTTC
CASTGGILIDGGYTF
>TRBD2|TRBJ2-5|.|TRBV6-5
TGTGCCAGCAGACGAGCTAGCGGAGGGTGGGAGACCCAGTACTTC
CASRRASGGWETQYF
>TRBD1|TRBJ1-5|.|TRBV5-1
TGCGCCAGCAGCTTGGGGGACAGGCCCAATCAGCCCCAGCATTTT
CASSLGDRPNQPQHF
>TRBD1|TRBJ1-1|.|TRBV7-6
TGTGCCAGCAGCTTAAGGCCGACAGGGGTGGGGGGCACTGAAGCTTTCTTT
CASSLRPTGVGGTEAFF
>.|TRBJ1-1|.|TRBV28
TGTGCCAGCAGCCCCCACAGGCGTTACACTGAAGCTTTCTTT
CASSPHRRYTEAFF
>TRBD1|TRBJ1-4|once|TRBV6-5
TGTGCCAGCCGAGACAGGGGGCGCAGTGAAAAACTGTTTTTT
CASRDRGRSEKLFF
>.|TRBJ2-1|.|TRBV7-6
TGTGCCAGCAGCTTAGTGTCAGAGAGCTACAATGAGCAGTTCTTC
CASSLVSESYNEQFF
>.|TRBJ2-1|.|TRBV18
TGTGCCAGCTCACCACAAGCTGCGCTCCTCTCCTACAATGAGCAGTTCTTC
CASSPQAALLSYNEQFF
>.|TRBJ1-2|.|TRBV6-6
TGTGCCAGCAGTCCCGGTTCCTATGGCTACACCTTC
CASSPGSYGYTF